This T cell receptor beta chain was recorded in a study of T cells in localized non-small cell lung cancer. Study-level findings and limits: Median about 58 top-100 tumor clones were shared with paired adjacent lung.

Profiling relied on immunoSEQ multiplex PCR, and the TCRdb table lists in-frame clones only, not all of them. The table records about 76,000 clones, 84% of them present only once. Details on this clone: Antigen: not known.

The CDR3 covers 14 residues. Germline CDR1 SGHNT, CDR2 YENEEA. Trimming took 5 bases from V and 7 from J, leaving 12 bases between them. The V and J genes are TRBV11-3 and TRBJ1-6, with D perhaps matching TRBD1 (5 bases). Sequencing used peripheral blood, obtained before any cancer treatment. This receptor was identified in a female donor older than 55 with stage I lung adenocarcinoma. CDR3 in amino acids: CASSDRLENSPLHF. The CDR3 DNA reads as TGTGCCAGCAGCGACAGATTAGAGAATTCACCCCTCCACTTT.